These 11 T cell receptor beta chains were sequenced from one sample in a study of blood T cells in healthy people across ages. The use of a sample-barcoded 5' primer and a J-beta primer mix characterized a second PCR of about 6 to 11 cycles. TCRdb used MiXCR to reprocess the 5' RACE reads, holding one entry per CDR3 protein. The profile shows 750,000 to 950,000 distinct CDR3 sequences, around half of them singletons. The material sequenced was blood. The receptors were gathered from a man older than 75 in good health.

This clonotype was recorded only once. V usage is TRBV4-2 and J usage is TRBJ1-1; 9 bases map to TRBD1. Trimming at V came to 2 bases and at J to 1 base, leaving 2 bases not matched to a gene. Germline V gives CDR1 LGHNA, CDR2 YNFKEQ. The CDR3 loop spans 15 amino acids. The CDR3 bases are TGTGCCAGCAGCCAAATGGGACAGGGGAACACTGAAGCTTTCTTT. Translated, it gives CASSQMGQGNTEAFF.

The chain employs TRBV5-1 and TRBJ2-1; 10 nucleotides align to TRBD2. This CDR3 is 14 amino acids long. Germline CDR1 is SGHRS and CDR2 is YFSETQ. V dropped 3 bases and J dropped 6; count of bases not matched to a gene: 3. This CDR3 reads CASSSIAGGNEQFF. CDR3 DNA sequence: TGCGCCAGCAGCTCGATAGCGGGAGGCAATGAGCAGTTCTTC.

As DNA, the CDR3 is TGTGCCAGCAGCTCCAGGGGCCGTAACGGGGAGCTGTTTTTT. Its protein is CASSSRGRNGELFF. This rearrangement joins TRBV12-3 or TRBV12-4 to TRBJ2-2; D is perhaps TRBD1 (6 bases). Trimming left V 6 bases short and J 7 bases short, with 15 bases between. The CDR3 extends over 14 amino acids.

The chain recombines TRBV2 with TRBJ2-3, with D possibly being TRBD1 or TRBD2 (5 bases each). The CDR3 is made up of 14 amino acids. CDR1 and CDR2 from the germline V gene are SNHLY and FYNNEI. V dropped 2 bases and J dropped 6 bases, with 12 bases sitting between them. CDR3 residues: CASSEQGREDTQYF. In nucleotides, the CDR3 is TGTGCCAGCAGTGAACAGGGACGTGAGGATACGCAGTATTTT. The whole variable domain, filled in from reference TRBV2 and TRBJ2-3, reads EPEVTQTPSHQVTQMGQEVILRCVPISNHLYFYWYRQILGQKVEFLVSFYNNEISEKSEIFDDQFSVERPDGSNFTLKIRSTKLEDSAMYFCASSEQGREDTQYFGPGTRLTVL.

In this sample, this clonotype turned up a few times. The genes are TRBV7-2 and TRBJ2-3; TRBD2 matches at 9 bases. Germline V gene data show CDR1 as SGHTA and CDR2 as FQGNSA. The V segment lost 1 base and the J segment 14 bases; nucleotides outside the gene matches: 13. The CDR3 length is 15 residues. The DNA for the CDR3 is TGTGCCAGCAGCTTAGGCGGGAGGGCCCACAGATACGCGTATTTT. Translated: CASSLGGRAHRYAYF.

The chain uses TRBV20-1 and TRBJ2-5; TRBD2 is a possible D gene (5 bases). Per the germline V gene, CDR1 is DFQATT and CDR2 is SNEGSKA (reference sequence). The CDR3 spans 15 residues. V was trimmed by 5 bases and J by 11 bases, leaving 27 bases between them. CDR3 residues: CSASRNLGRLYEQYF. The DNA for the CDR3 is TGCAGTGCTTCTCGAAATTTAGGGAGACTCTATGAGCAGTACTTC.

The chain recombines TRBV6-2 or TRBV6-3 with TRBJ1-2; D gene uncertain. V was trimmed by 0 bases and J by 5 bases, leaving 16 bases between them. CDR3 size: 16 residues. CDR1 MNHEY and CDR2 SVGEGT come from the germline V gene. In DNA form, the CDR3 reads TGTGCCAGCAGTTACTCATTCCCGGACTTCCGATATGGCTACACCTTC. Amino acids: CASSYSFPDFRYGYTF.

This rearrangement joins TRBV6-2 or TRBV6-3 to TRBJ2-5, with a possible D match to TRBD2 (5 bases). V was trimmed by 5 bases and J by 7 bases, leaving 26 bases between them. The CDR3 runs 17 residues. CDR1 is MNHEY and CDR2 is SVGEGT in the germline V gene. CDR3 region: CASSPDGSGVAAGTQYF. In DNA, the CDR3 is TGTGCCAGCAGTCCGGACGGCTCCGGGGTAGCCGCAGGGACCCAGTACTTC.

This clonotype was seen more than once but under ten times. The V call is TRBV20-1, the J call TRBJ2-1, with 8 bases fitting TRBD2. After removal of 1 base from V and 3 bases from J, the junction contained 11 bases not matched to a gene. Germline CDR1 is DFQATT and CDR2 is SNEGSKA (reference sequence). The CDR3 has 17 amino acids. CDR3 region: CSARAPSGSWYYNEQFF. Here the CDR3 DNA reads TGCAGTGCTAGAGCCCCTAGCGGGTCTTGGTACTACAATGAGCAGTTCTTC.

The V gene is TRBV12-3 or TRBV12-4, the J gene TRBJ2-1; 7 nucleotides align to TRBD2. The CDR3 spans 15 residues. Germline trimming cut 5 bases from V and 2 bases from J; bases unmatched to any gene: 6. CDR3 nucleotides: TGTGCCAGCAGTCCGAGCGGGACCGCCTACAATGAGCAGTTCTTC. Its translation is CASSPSGTAYNEQFF.

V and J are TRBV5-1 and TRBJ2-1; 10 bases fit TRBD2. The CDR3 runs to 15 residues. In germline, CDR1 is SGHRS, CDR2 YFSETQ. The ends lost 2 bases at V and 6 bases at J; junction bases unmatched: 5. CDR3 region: CASSFKREGPNEQFF. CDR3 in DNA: TGCGCCAGCAGCTTCAAGCGGGAGGGCCCCAATGAGCAGTTCTTC.